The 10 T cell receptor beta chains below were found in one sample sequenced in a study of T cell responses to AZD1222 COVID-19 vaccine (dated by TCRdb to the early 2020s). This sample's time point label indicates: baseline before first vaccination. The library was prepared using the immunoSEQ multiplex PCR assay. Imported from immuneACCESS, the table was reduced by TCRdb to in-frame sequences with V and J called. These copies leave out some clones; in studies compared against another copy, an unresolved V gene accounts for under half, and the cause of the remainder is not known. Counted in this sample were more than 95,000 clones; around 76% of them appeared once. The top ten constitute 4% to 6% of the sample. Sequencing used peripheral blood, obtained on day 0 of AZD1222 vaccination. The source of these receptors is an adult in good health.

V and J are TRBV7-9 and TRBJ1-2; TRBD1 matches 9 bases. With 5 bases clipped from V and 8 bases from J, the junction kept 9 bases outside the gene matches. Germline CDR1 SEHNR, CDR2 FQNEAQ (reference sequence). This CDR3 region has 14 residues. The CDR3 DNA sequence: TGTGCCAGCAGCCCGCCCGGGACAGGGAAAGGCTACACCTTC. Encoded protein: CASSPPGTGKGYTF.

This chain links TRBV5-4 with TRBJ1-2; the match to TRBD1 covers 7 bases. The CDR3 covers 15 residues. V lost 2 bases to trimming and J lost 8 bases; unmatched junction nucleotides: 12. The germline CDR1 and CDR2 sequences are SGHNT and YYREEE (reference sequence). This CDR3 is CASSFADRELVGYTF. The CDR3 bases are TGTGCCAGCAGCTTTGCAGACAGGGAACTTGTCGGCTACACCTTC.

As DNA, the CDR3 is TGTGCCACCAGCAGAGTGGGAGGAGGAACTGAAGCTTTCTTT. It yields the protein CATSRVGGGTEAFF. This rearrangement joins TRBV15 to TRBJ1-1; no firm D call. V lost 1 base, J lost 5 bases, and 11 bases lay in between. Germline V gives CDR1 LNHNV, CDR2 YYDKDF (reference sequence). The CDR3 totals 14 residues.

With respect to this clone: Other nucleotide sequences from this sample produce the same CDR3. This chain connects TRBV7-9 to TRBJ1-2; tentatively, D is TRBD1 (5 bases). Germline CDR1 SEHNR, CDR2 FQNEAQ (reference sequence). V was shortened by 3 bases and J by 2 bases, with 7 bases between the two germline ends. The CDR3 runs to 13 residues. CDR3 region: CASSFGDNYGYTF. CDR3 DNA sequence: TGTGCCAGCAGCTTCGGGGACAACTATGGCTACACCTTC. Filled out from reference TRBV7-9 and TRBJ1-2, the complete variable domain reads DTGVSQNPRHKITKRGQNVTFRCDPISEHNRLYWYRQTLGQGPEFLTYFQNEAQLEKSRLLSDRFSAERPKGSFSTLEIQRTEQGDSAMYLCASSFGDNYGYTFGSGTRLTVV.

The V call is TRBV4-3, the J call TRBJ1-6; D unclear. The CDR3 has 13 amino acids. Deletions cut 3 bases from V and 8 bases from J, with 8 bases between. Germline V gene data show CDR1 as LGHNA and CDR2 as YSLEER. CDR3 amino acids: CASSQEFDSPLHF. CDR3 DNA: TGCGCCAGCAGCCAGGAATTCGATTCACCCCTCCACTTT.

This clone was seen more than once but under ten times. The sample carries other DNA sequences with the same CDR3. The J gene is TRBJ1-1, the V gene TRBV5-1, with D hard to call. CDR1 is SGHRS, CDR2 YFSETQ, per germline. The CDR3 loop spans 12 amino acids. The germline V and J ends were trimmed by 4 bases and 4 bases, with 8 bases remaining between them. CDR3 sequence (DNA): TGCGCCAGCAGCCGCGGAAGCACTGAAGCTTTCTTT. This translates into CASSRGSTEAFF.

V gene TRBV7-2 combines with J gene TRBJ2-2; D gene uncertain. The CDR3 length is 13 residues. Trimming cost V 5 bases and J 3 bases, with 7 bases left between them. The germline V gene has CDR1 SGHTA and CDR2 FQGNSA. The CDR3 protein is CASSPQDTGELFF. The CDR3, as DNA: TGTGCCAGCAGCCCCCAAGACACCGGGGAGCTGTTTTTT.

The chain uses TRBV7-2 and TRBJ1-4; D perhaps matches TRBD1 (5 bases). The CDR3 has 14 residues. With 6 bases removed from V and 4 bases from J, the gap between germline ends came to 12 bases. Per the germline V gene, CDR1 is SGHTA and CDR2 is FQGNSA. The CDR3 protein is CASSRQRNNEKLFF. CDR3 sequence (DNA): TGTGCCAGCAGTCGACAGAGAAATAATGAAAAACTGTTTTTT. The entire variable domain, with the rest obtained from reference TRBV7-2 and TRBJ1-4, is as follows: GAGVSQSPSNKVTEKGKDVELRCDPISGHTALYWYRQSLGQGLEFLIYFQGNSAPDKSGLPSDRFSAERTGGSVSTLTIQRTQQEDSAVYLCASSRQRNNEKLFFGSGTQLSVL.

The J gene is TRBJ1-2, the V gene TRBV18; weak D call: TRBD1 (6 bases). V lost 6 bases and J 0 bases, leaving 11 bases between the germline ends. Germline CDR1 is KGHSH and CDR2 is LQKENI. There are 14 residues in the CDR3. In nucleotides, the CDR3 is TGTGCCAGCTCTCCGGACAGTCCTAACTATGGCTACACCTTC. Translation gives CASSPDSPNYGYTF.

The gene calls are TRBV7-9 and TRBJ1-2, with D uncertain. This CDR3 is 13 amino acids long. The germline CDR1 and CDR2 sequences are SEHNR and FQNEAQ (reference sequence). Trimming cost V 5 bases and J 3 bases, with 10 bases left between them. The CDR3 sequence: CASSPPEDYGYTF. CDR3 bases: TGTGCCAGCAGCCCCCCCGAGGACTATGGCTACACCTTC.